This T cell receptor beta chain comes out of a study of CD8+CD57+ T cells in acquired aplastic anemia. In patients chosen for sequencing, flow cytometry had shown CD8+CD57+ cell expansion. Genomic DNA was employed as the template in profiling TCR beta VDJ and CDR3. A single record per CDR3 protein comes from TCRdb applying MiXCR to the reads. The sample lists 150,000 to 200,000 distinct CDR3 sequences, 40% to 55% occurring once. Between the trimmed V and J ends, which lost 5 bases and 1 base, there was a span of 11 bases. Germline-derived CDR1 and CDR2 are SGHTA and FQGNSA. The CDR3 extends over 15 amino acids.

The sample was sorted CD4+, CD8+, or CD8+CD57+ T cells (not recorded which) from PBMCs. V usage is TRBV7-2 and J usage is TRBJ2-2; the D gene could be TRBD1 or TRBD2 (5 bases each). The origin of this receptor is a human donor with aplastic anemia. The CDR3, as DNA: TGTGCCAGCAGCCAATGGGACGGGAACACCGGGGAGCTGTTTTTT. It yields the protein CASSQWDGNTGELFF.